A selection of T cell receptor beta chains follows, all from one sample in a study of blood T cell repertoires in COVID-19. TCRdb's copy holds only in-frame clones and misses some; the assay was immunoSEQ multiplex PCR. The data contain about 340,000 clones, 80% to 90% of them singletons. Material: peripheral blood. The receptors shown here come from a man aged 25-45 years with active or convalescent COVID-19. The CDR3 runs from the conserved cysteine through the conserved F or W. D genes are given only for firm matches.

TRBV27	TRBJ1-6	TRBD1	TGTGCCAGCAGTCACCGACGGGACAGTAATTCACCCCTCCACTTT	CASSHRRDSNSPLHF
TRBV10-3	TRBJ1-2	TRBD1	TGTGCCATCAGTGTCCCAGGGGGCGAAGGGGGCTACACCTTC	CAISVPGGEGGYTF
TRBV6-2/TRBV6-3	TRBJ2-3	NA	TGTGCCAGCAGTTACGACCTAGGAGATACGCAGTATTTT	CASSYDLGDTQYF
TRBV19	TRBJ2-3	NA	TGTGCCAGTAGTACCTCCTTGACAGAGACTACGCAGTATTTT	CASSTSLTETTQYF
TRBV19	TRBJ2-2	TRBD1	TGTGCCAGTAGTTCTCCGGGACAGGGGGACACCGGGGAGCTGTTTTTT	CASSSPGQGDTGELFF
TRBV4-1	TRBJ2-5	TRBD1	TGCGCCAGCAGGGGGACAGGAAGGTCTGAGACCCAGTACTTC	CASRGTGRSETQYF
TRBV7-2	TRBJ1-2	TRBD1	TGTGCCAGCAGCTCCGGACAGGGCTATGGCTACACCTTC	CASSSGQGYGYTF
TRBV4-2	TRBJ2-1	TRBD2	TGTGCCAGCAGCCAGGCCGGGACTAGCAGAGAAAATGAGCAGTTCTTC	CASSQAGTSRENEQFF
TRBV18	TRBJ1-1	TRBD1	TGTGCCAGCTCCGACAGGGGGCGAGCTGAAGCTTTCTTT	CASSDRGRAEAFF
TRBV3-1/TRBV3-2	TRBJ1-1	NA	TGTGCCAGCAGCCAAGTGGCCACTGAAGCTTTCTTT	CASSQVATEAFF
TRBV3-1/TRBV3-2	TRBJ2-3	TRBD2	TGTGCCAGCAGCGTTACTAGCGGGAGTGATACGCAGTATTTT	CASSVTSGSDTQYF
TRBV4-1	TRBJ1-2	NA	TGCGCCAGCAGCCAAAGTCACACCAACTATGGCTACACCTTC	CASSQSHTNYGYTF
TRBV10-3	TRBJ1-2	NA	TGTGCCATCAGTGAAAACTCAAACCGGCGGGATGGCTACACCTTC	CAISENSNRRDGYTF
TRBV21-1	TRBJ2-5	NA	TGTGCCAGCAGCAAAGCACTAGCCCCCCAGAGGGCCCAGTACTTC	CASSKALAPQRAQYF
TRBV19	TRBJ1-5	TRBD1	TGTGCCAGTAGTCCCCAGGACAGGGACCGGAATCAGCCCCAGCATTTT	CASSPQDRDRNQPQHF
TRBV3-1/TRBV3-2	TRBJ2-5	NA	TGTGCCAGCAGCCAAGGCCCCACCACGACGATGCGGGGGACCCAGTACTTC	CASSQGPTTTMRGTQYF
TRBV28	TRBJ2-1	TRBD2	TGTGCCAGCAGTTTCCTAGCGGGGGATCTCAATGAGCAGTTCTTC	CASSFLAGDLNEQFF
TRBV5-5	TRBJ1-5	NA	TGTGCCAGCAGCTTGTGGGCTTCGGGGCAGCCCCAGCATTTT	CASSLWASGQPQHF
TRBV7-9	TRBJ2-4	TRBD1	TGTGCCAGCAGCGTATCGACAGGGGGAAACATTCAGTACTTC	CASSVSTGGNIQYF
TRBV7-9	TRBJ2-3	TRBD2	TGTGCCAGTACTCTTGAGGGAGGGCCGGCAGATACGCAGTATTTT	CASTLEGGPADTQYF
TRBV6-5	TRBJ1-2	NA	TGTGCCAGCAGTTCCAATAACAGGTCCCCCTATGGCTACACCTTC	CASSSNNRSPYGYTF
TRBV30	TRBJ1-2	NA	TGTGCCTGGGGCAGGGTAAACTATGGCTACACCTTC	CAWGRVNYGYTF
TRBV7-3	TRBJ1-3	NA	TGTGCCAGCAGCCTCTCGGGGGAGGCTGGCACCATATATTTT	CASSLSGEAGTIYF
TRBV6-5	TRBJ1-4	NA	TGTGCCAGCACGGACAGTGCAACTAATGAAAAACTGTTTTTT	CASTDSATNEKLFF
TRBV18	TRBJ2-5	NA	TGTGCCAGCTCACCACCTAGCACCAGCCCAGAGACCCAGTACTTC	CASSPPSTSPETQYF
TRBV15	TRBJ2-1	NA	TGTGCCACCAGCAGAGATATCAGGGGAAATGAGCAGTTCTTC	CATSRDIRGNEQFF
TRBV10-3	TRBJ1-6	NA	TGTGCCATCAGTGAGGGGGGGGCCTATAATTCACCCCTCCACTTT	CAISEGGAYNSPLHF
TRBV30	TRBJ1-4	NA	TGTGCCTGGGCGGGACACCCCGGCGAAAAACTGTTTTTT	CAWAGHPGEKLFF
TRBV11-3	TRBJ2-5	NA	TGTGCCAGCAGCCACCGTGGAGGGTTAAGGGAGCAAGAGACCCAGTACTTC	CASSHRGGLREQETQYF